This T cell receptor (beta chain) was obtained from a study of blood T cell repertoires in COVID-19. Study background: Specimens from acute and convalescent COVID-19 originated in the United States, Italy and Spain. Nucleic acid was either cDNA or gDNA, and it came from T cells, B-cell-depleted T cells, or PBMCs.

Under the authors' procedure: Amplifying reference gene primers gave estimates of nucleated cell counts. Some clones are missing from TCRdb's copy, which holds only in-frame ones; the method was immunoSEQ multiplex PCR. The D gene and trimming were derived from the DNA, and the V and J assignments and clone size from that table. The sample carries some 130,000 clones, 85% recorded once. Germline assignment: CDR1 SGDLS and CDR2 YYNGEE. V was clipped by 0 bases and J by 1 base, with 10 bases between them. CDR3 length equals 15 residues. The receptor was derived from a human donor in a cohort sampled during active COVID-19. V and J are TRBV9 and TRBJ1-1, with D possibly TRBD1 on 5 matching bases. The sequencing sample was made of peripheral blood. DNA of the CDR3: TGTGCCAGCAGCGTAGCTACAGGAAAGAACACTGAAGCTTTCTTT. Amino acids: CASSVATGKNTEAFF.